This TCR beta chain was sequenced for a study of T cells in Graves' hyperthyroidism and ophthalmopathy. Study-level findings and limits: Expanded thyroid clonotypes (above 0.001) were mostly also found in blood.

Researchers amplified the TCR beta CDR3 regions from RNA transcripts. HTBI primers drove first-round RT-PCR of the TCR CDR3. TCRdb called the multiplex PCR reads again in MiXCR, with one record for every CDR3 protein. The sample consists of around 620,000 distinct CDR3 sequences, about a sixth of them appearing once. This clonotype was counted many times. Its specificity is unknown. Deletions cut 8 bases from V and 3 bases from J, with 17 bases between. The CDR3 is 15 residues long. Uncontrolled infection, other autoimmune disease, pregnancy or lactation led to exclusion. Diagnoses were made from clinical symptoms, serum measures (thyroxine and TRAb), thyroid ultrasound and orbital computed tomography. Each 10 ml fresh peripheral blood draw supplied the PBMCs.

The V call is TRBV12-3 or TRBV12-4, the J call TRBJ2-1; D not certain. What was sequenced was blood. This sequence was found in a woman in her 30s with Graves' hyperthyroidism. CDR3 DNA sequence: TGTGCCAGCGGTCCGAGGCTTAAAGTCTACAATGAGCAGTTCTTC. The encoded protein is CASGPRLKVYNEQFF.